Each of the 31 T cell receptor beta chains below was sequenced from the same sample in a study of blood T cell repertoires in COVID-19. Sequencing used immunoSEQ multiplex PCR; TCRdb keeps in-frame clones, though not all of them. The sample yields roughly 300,000 clones, around 88% seen once. The sequenced sample consisted of peripheral blood. All receptors derive from a woman in her forties or fifties with acute or convalescent COVID-19.

This clone was observed a single time. The chain couples TRBV7-3 to TRBJ2-1, with 7 bases aligning to TRBD2. This CDR3 has 15 amino acids. The V gene's germline CDR1 is SGHTA and CDR2 FQGTGA. V shed 1 base and J 2 bases; nucleotides not matched to a gene: 2. This CDR3 reads CASSLSGRTYNEQFF. The CDR3 DNA sequence: TGTGCCAGCAGCTTAAGCGGGAGAACCTACAATGAGCAGTTCTTC.

This clone appeared once. The CDR3 nucleotides read TGTGCCAGCAGCTACGCTCAGGGGGCGATCGGGGAGCTGTTTTTT. This gives the protein CASSYAQGAIGELFF. V usage is TRBV7-2 and J usage is TRBJ2-2, with 8 positions matching TRBD1. With V trimmed by 4 bases and J by 7 bases, 8 bases remained unmatched. Germline V gene lookup returns CDR1 SGHTA and CDR2 FQGNSA. The CDR3 consists of 15 residues.

J is TRBJ1-2 and V is TRBV18; D ambiguous. V was clipped by 0 bases and J by 7 bases, with 15 bases between them. The germline V gene encodes CDR1 KGHSH and CDR2 LQKENI. The length of the CDR3 is 15 residues. The CDR3 sequence is CASSPPTRGVGGYTF. CDR3 nucleotide sequence: TGTGCCAGCTCACCACCGACGCGGGGAGTCGGTGGCTACACCTTC.

V is TRBV7-2 and J is TRBJ1-2; a weak D match, TRBD1 (5 bases). Germline CDR1 and CDR2: SGHTA and FQGNSA. Trimming stripped 1 base from V and 2 bases from J, with 14 bases between. The CDR3 covers 16 residues. CDR3 nucleotides: TGTGCCAGCAGCTTAGGATACGGGGGAACCAACTATGGCTACACCTTC. Protein sequence: CASSLGYGGTNYGYTF. Together with reference TRBV7-2 and TRBJ1-2, the CDR3 gives the full variable domain: GAGVSQSPSNKVTEKGKDVELRCDPISGHTALYWYRQSLGQGLEFLIYFQGNSAPDKSGLPSDRFSAERTGGSVSTLTIQRTQQEDSAVYLCASSLGYGGTNYGYTFGSGTRLTVV.

The CDR3 coding sequence is TGCGCCAGCAGCCAAGAGCGAAGAGATGAGCAGTTCTTC. Translating it yields CASSQERRDEQFF. J is TRBJ2-1 and V is TRBV4-3, with D unresolved. The CDR3 loop spans 13 amino acids. Germline assignment: CDR1 LGHNA and CDR2 YSLEER. Trimming took off 0 bases at V and 8 bases at J, with 8 bases between the two ends.

The V and J genes are TRBV4-1 and TRBJ2-1; tentative D call: TRBD2 (6 bases). The CDR3 sequence is 18 residues long. The V end was cut by 4 bases, the J end by 0 bases, with 19 bases between. In germline, CDR1 is MGHRA, CDR2 YSYEKL. The CDR3 spells CASSLTAGGVGSYNEQFF. The DNA for the CDR3 is TGCGCCAGCAGCCTCACGGCCGGGGGAGTGGGCTCCTACAATGAGCAGTTCTTC.

The rearrangement joins TRBV5-1 to TRBJ2-3; TRBD1 aligns across 8 bases. Trimming at V came to 4 bases and at J to 3 bases, leaving 4 bases not matched to a gene. The germline CDR1 and CDR2 sequences are SGHRS and YFSETQ. This CDR3 has 14 amino acids. This CDR3 reads CASSAGQATDTQYF. The CDR3 DNA sequence: TGCGCCAGCAGCGCGGGACAGGCAACAGATACGCAGTATTTT. Full variable domain (missing parts from reference TRBV5-1 and TRBJ2-3): KAGVTQTPRYLIKTRGQQVTLSCSPISGHRSVSWYQQTPGQGLQFLFEYFSETQRNKGNFPGRFSGRQFSNSRSEMNVSTLELGDSALYLCASSAGQATDTQYFGPGTRLTVL.

Turning to this clone: This specimen includes other DNA sequences encoding the same CDR3. The gene calls are TRBV18 and TRBJ2-3, with 10 bases lining up with TRBD2. This CDR3 is built from 15 residues. Germline V gene sequence: CDR1 KGHSH, CDR2 LQKENI. V lost 3 bases and J lost 1; bases outside the gene matches: 1. CDR3 protein: CASSPTSGGTDTQYF. CDR3 coding DNA: TGTGCCAGCTCACCCACTAGCGGGGGCACAGATACGCAGTATTTT.

This clone is a singleton in its sample. The chain recombines TRBV2 with TRBJ2-1; maybe TRBD2 (5 bases). There are 13 residues in the CDR3. Germline values: CDR1 SNHLY, CDR2 FYNNEI. V was cut by 7 bases and J by 5 bases, with 12 bases left in between. Written as DNA, the CDR3 is TGTGCCAGCAATTCTGGGAGCGACAATGAGCAGTTCTTC. Encoded protein: CASNSGSDNEQFF.

This chain uses TRBV27 with TRBJ2-5; D might be TRBD2 (5 bases). Trimming shortened V by 2 bases and J by 5 bases, and 18 bases separated the two germline ends. CDR1 and CDR2 from the germline V gene are MNHEY and SMNVEV (reference sequence). This CDR3 spans 16 amino acids. This CDR3 is CASSLGVSGLAETQYF. DNA for the CDR3: TGTGCCAGCAGTTTAGGGGTTTCGGGGTTGGCGGAGACCCAGTACTTC.

The chain links TRBV13 to TRBJ1-1; the match to TRBD1 covers 9 bases. The V gene end was trimmed by 5 bases and the J gene end by 3 bases; junction bases not matched to a gene: 13. This CDR3 spans 17 amino acids. The germline CDR1 and CDR2 sequences are PRHDT and FYEKMQ (reference sequence). The CDR3 DNA sequence: TGTGCCAGCAGCAAACGACTCGGACAGGGGATCTACACTGAAGCTTTCTTT. Its protein is CASSKRLGQGIYTEAFF. Filled out from reference TRBV13 and TRBJ1-1, the complete variable domain reads AAGVIQSPRHLIKEKRETATLKCYPIPRHDTVYWYQQGPGQDPQFLISFYEKMQSDKGSIPDRFSAQQFSDYHSELNMSSLELGDSALYFCASSKRLGQGIYTEAFFGQGTRLTVV.

The chain employs TRBV14 and TRBJ2-7; tentatively, D is TRBD1 (6 bases). The V end lost 4 bases, the J end lost 7 bases, and 17 bases lay between the germline ends. The germline V gene has CDR1 SGHDN and CDR2 FVKESK. CDR3 length equals 14 residues. The CDR3 sequence is CASSPHRQAWEQYV. DNA for the CDR3: TGTGCCAGCAGCCCCCACCGACAGGCTTGGGAGCAGTACGTC.

V and J are TRBV27 and TRBJ2-5, with TRBD1 identical over 7 bases. CDR1 MNHEY and CDR2 SMNVEV come from the germline V gene (reference sequence). The CDR3 length is 14 residues. The J segment lost 5 bases and the V segment lost 4 bases, leaving 7 bases of the junction unmatched. CDR3 sequence: CASSSNRGGETQYF. CDR3 nucleotides: TGTGCCAGCAGTTCCAACAGGGGTGGCGAGACCCAGTACTTC.

J is TRBJ2-1 and V is TRBV11-2, with a weak D call TRBD2 (5 bases). This CDR3 has 15 residues. The V gene's germline CDR1 is SGHAT and CDR2 FQNNGV. V lost 8 bases and J 4 bases, leaving 18 bases between the germline ends. CDR3 in DNA: TGTGCCAGCTGCCCGAGCGGAGGACTTTACAATGAGCAGTTCTTC. Protein: CASCPSGGLYNEQFF.

V and J are TRBV3-1 (or the pseudogene TRBV3-2) and TRBJ1-1; no clear D gene. This CDR3 has 15 amino acids. The ends were cut back, 0 bases at V and 5 bases at J, with 13 bases in the middle. The V gene's germline CDR1 is LGHDT and CDR2 YNNKEL (reference sequence). The chain's CDR3 is CASSQEFPGDTEAFF. The DNA of the CDR3 is TGTGCCAGCAGCCAAGAATTTCCGGGAGATACTGAAGCTTTCTTT.

The chain uses TRBV6-6 and TRBJ1-3; D might be TRBD1 (5 bases). Trimming removed 7 bases from V and 4 bases from J, with 17 bases in between. This CDR3 contains 15 residues. CDR1 is MNHNY and CDR2 is SVGAGI in the germline V gene (reference sequence). In DNA, the CDR3 is TGTGCCAGCACTCGCTTAGGGGTATCGGGAAACACCATATATTTT. Translating it yields CASTRLGVSGNTIYF.

This chain joins TRBV6-5 and TRBJ1-5; tentative D call: TRBD1 (5 bases). In germline, CDR1 is MNHEY, CDR2 SVGAGI. The CDR3 consists of 14 residues. V shed 6 bases and J shed 4 bases, with 13 bases lying between them. The CDR3 region is CASSRDWENQPQHF. The CDR3 region has the DNA TGTGCCAGCAGCCGGGACTGGGAAAATCAGCCCCAGCATTTT.

The chain links TRBV7-2 to TRBJ1-4; no definite D call. Germline assignment: CDR1 SGHTA and CDR2 FQGNSA. Trimming cost V 2 bases and J 3 bases, with 10 bases left between them. This CDR3 region has 15 residues. Here the CDR3 DNA reads TGTGCCAGCAGCTTAACGGTCAACGCTAATGAAAAACTGTTTTTT. Its translation is CASSLTVNANEKLFF.

This clone was recorded only once. The rearrangement uses TRBV27 and TRBJ1-1, with 8 positions matching TRBD1. The CDR3 consists of 14 residues. V was clipped by 7 bases and J by 3 bases; unmatched bases: 7. Germline CDR1 and CDR2: MNHEY and SMNVEV (reference sequence). This CDR3 is CASNYRGKDTEAFF. CDR3 sequence (DNA): TGTGCCAGCAATTACAGGGGGAAGGACACTGAAGCTTTCTTT.

This chain uses TRBV9 with TRBJ1-1, with 8 bases lining up with TRBD1. From germline, CDR1 is SGDLS and CDR2 YYNGEE. The CDR3 totals 16 residues. The J segment lost 0 bases and the V segment lost 4 bases, leaving 8 bases of the junction unmatched. Here the CDR3 reads CASSPGDRYMNTEAFF. DNA of the CDR3: TGTGCCAGCAGCCCAGGGGACAGGTACATGAACACTGAAGCTTTCTTT. Together with reference TRBV9 and TRBJ1-1, the CDR3 gives the full variable domain: DSGVTQTPKHLITATGQRVTLRCSPRSGDLSVYWYQQSLDQGLQFLIQYYNGEERAKGNILERFSAQQFPDLHSELNLSSLELGDSALYFCASSPGDRYMNTEAFFGQGTRLTVV.

This chain uses TRBV3-1 (or the pseudogene TRBV3-2) with TRBJ1-1, with 11 bases identical to TRBD1. Germline CDR1 is LGHDT and CDR2 is YNNKEL (reference sequence). The J segment lost 5 bases and the V segment lost 5 bases, leaving 10 bases of the junction unmatched. The CDR3 is 16 amino acids. CDR3 DNA: TGTGCCAGCAGCGAGTTATCCGGGACAGGGGGGACTGAAGCTTTCTTT. Its protein product is CASSELSGTGGTEAFF.

The chain is built from TRBV12-5 and TRBJ1-3, with 7 bases lining up with TRBD1. The CDR3 is 16 amino acids. V dropped 3 bases and J dropped 1; count of bases not matched to a gene: 6. The germline gives CDR1 LGHNT, CDR2 FRNRAP. CDR3 sequence: CASGFHRGWSGNTIYF. For the CDR3, the DNA is TGTGCTAGTGGTTTCCACAGGGGATGGTCTGGAAACACCATATATTTT. The full variable domain, completed using reference TRBV12-5 and TRBJ1-3, is DARVTQTPRHKVTEMGQEVTMRCQPILGHNTVFWYRQTMMQGLELLAYFRNRAPLDDSGMPKDRFSAEMPDATLATLKIQPSEPRDSAVYFCASGFHRGWSGNTIYFGEGSWLTVV.

The rearrangement uses TRBV28 and TRBJ1-5; weak D call: TRBD1 (5 bases). Germline CDR1 MDHEN, CDR2 SYDVKM. The V end was cut by 2 bases, the J end by 3 bases, with 8 bases between. This CDR3 spans 14 amino acids. CDR3 sequence (DNA): TGTGCCAGCAGTTTAGTGGACACCAATCAGCCCCAGCATTTT. Protein: CASSLVDTNQPQHF.

The chain employs TRBV5-1 and TRBJ1-4; D is unresolved. The CDR3 length is 14 residues. V lost 2 bases and J 6 bases, leaving 11 bases between the germline ends. Germline assignment: CDR1 SGHRS and CDR2 YFSETQ. As DNA, the CDR3 is TGCGCCAGCAGCTTACCGTCGGTCGATGAAAAACTGTTTTTT. This gives the protein CASSLPSVDEKLFF.

V gene TRBV4-3 combines with J gene TRBJ1-2; 9 bases are a match to TRBD1. CDR3 length: 16 residues. V trimming: 0 bases; J trimming: 8 bases; junction bases outside the gene matches: 10. Per the germline V gene, CDR1 is LGHNA and CDR2 is YSLEER. The CDR3 DNA reads TGCGCCAGCAGCCAAGACGGACAGGGGATTGCTATCGGCTACACCTTC. This gives the protein CASSQDGQGIAIGYTF.

This chain joins TRBV4-3 and TRBJ1-6; TRBD1 agrees at 7 bases. The CDR3 has 16 amino acids. Germline CDR1 is LGHNA and CDR2 is YSLEER. Trimming removed 3 bases from V and 3 bases from J; junction bases left unmatched: 5. The CDR3 region is CASSQDTGDYNSPLHF. The DNA of the CDR3 is TGCGCCAGCAGCCAGGACACAGGGGACTATAATTCACCCCTCCACTTT.

The rearrangement joins TRBV29-1 to TRBJ2-3, with 7 bases identical to TRBD2. V was pared by 6 bases and J by 1 base, with 10 bases of the junction left unmatched. The CDR3 has 15 amino acids. CDR1 SQVTM and CDR2 ANQGSEA come from the germline V gene. Written as DNA, the CDR3 is TGCAGCGTCTCAAGCGGGACTCTACGCACAGATACGCAGTATTTT. Amino acids: CSVSSGTLRTDTQYF.

The chain employs TRBV15 and TRBJ1-5; 7 positions match TRBD1. Germline loops: CDR1 LNHNV, CDR2 YYDKDF (reference sequence). V was pared by 3 bases and J by 4 bases, with 3 bases of the junction left unmatched. The length of the CDR3 is 14 residues. CDR3 loop: CATSRDRLNQPQHF. The CDR3 region has the DNA TGTGCCACCAGCAGGGACAGGTTAAATCAGCCCCAGCATTTT.

The V gene is TRBV2, the J gene TRBJ1-5; D may be TRBD1 (5 bases). CDR1 is SNHLY and CDR2 is FYNNEI in the germline V gene. The V gene lost 7 bases and the J gene lost 7 bases, with 17 bases spanning the gap. The CDR3 is 14 residues long. The DNA for the CDR3 is TGTGCCAGCATAGGGACTAATAATGACCAGCCCCAGCATTTT. This codes for CASIGTNNDQPQHF.

This sequence joins TRBV7-8 and TRBJ2-1; a possible D gene is TRBD2 (6 bases). V shed 2 bases and J shed 2 bases, with 16 bases lying between them. The length of the CDR3 is 17 residues. CDR1 and CDR2 (germline): SGHVS, FQNEAQ. In nucleotides, the CDR3 is TGTGCCAGCAGCTTAAGCTCACATTTAGCGGCCTACAATGAGCAGTTCTTC. This encodes CASSLSSHLAAYNEQFF.

This clone occurred once. The rearrangement links TRBV18 to TRBJ2-3; 12 nucleotides align to TRBD1. The CDR3 runs 15 residues. J lost 5 bases, V lost 6 bases, and 6 bases had no gene match. Looked up from germline, CDR1 is KGHSH and CDR2 is LQKENI. The CDR3 DNA reads TGTGCCAGCTCGTCCGGGACAGGGGGCATAGATACGCAGTATTTT. Encoded protein: CASSSGTGGIDTQYF. Drawing the rest from reference TRBV18 and TRBJ2-3, the complete variable domain is NAGVMQNPRHLVRRRGQEARLRCSPMKGHSHVYWYRQLPEEGLKFMVYLQKENIIDESGMPKERFSAEFPKEGPSILRIQQVVRGDSAAYFCASSSGTGGIDTQYFGPGTRLTVL.